These 30 T cell receptor beta chains originate from one sample sequenced in a study of control samples from healthy donors and cancer patients (dated by TCRdb to about 2020). The library was produced with the immunoSEQ multiplex PCR assay. As stored in TCRdb, this immuneACCESS dataset retains in-frame rearrangements with V and J assigned. A fraction of the clones does not appear; measured against another copy, unresolved V genes explain less than half of the discrepancy, and the remainder lacks a known reason. The sample yields 100,000 to 130,000 clones; about 80% were counted once. The ten largest clonotypes hold around 6.6% of the sample. The sample was blood. Receptors were obtained from a man younger than 35 in good health.

The CDR3 loop is CASSSTANYGYTF. CDR3 DNA: TGCGCCAGCAGCTCCACAGCTAACTATGGCTACACCTTC. The chain recombines TRBV5-1 with TRBJ1-2; no firm D call. The CDR3 length is 13 residues. Germline CDR1 SGHRS, CDR2 YFSETQ. Trimming pared 3 bases from V and 0 bases from J, leaving 6 bases between.

The V gene is TRBV4-3, the J gene TRBJ2-1; possibly TRBD2 for D (5 bases). This CDR3 contains 12 residues. The germline CDR1 and CDR2 sequences are LGHNA and YSLEER. Trimming left V 1 base short and J 8 bases short, with 6 bases between. This chain's CDR3 is CASSQVGDEQFF. CDR3 in DNA: TGCGCCAGCAGCCAAGTCGGGGATGAGCAGTTCTTC.

The table lists this clone with a few counts. The chain has TRBV2 and TRBJ2-5; 14 bases fit TRBD2. Germline assignment: CDR1 SNHLY and CDR2 FYNNEI. The CDR3 spans 17 residues. Trimming cost V 8 bases and J 7 bases; bases outside gene matches: 15. In DNA, the CDR3 is TGTGCCAGCGCTGGACTAGCGGGGGGTTCCTCGAGGGGGACCCAGTACTTC. This codes for CASAGLAGGSSRGTQYF.

This clone occurred once. The chain carries TRBV9 and TRBJ1-2, with D hard to call. Germline CDR1 and CDR2: SGDLS and YYNGEE. V lost 3 bases to trimming and J lost 2 bases, with 14 bases between them. The CDR3 runs 15 residues. The CDR3 loop is CASSGYLGGNYGYTF. The CDR3 nucleotides are TGTGCCAGCAGCGGCTATTTGGGCGGAAACTATGGCTACACCTTC.

V gene TRBV28 combines with J gene TRBJ1-2, with 8 nucleotides matching TRBD1. Germline V gene lookup returns CDR1 MDHEN and CDR2 SYDVKM. This CDR3 is built from 17 residues. Trimming removed 4 bases from V and 1 base from J; junction bases left unmatched: 11. The CDR3 nucleotides read TGTGCCAGCAGTTCTGCCCCATCGACAGGGGTTAACTATGGCTACACCTTC. It codes for CASSSAPSTGVNYGYTF.

The genes are TRBV19 and TRBJ1-1, with D maybe TRBD1 (6 bases). Between the trimmed V and J ends, which lost 5 bases and 4 bases, there was a span of 17 bases. This CDR3 contains 15 residues. Germline values: CDR1 LNHDA, CDR2 SQIVND (reference sequence). The CDR3 loop is CASSLKNRVSTEAFF. In DNA, the CDR3 is TGTGCCAGTAGTTTAAAGAACAGGGTTTCCACTGAAGCTTTCTTT. Full variable domain (outside the CDR3, taken from reference TRBV19 and TRBJ1-1): DGGITQSPKYLFRKEGQNVTLSCEQNLNHDAMYWYRQDPGQGLRLIYYSQIVNDFQKGDIAEGYSVSREKKESFPLTVTSAQKNPTAFYLCASSLKNRVSTEAFFGQGTRLTVV.

The V gene is TRBV7-8, the J gene TRBJ2-7, with 7 bases matching TRBD2. The germline gives CDR1 SGHVS, CDR2 FQNEAQ. The CDR3 is 15 residues long. The V segment lost 5 bases and the J segment 2 bases; nucleotides outside the gene matches: 9. The CDR3 nucleotides are TGTGCCAGCAGCCGAGGGCGGGGGAGCGCCTACGAGCAGTACGTC. Translation: CASSRGRGSAYEQYV.

The chain carries TRBV7-9 and TRBJ1-2; 10 nucleotides line up with TRBD1. The CDR3 sequence is 16 residues long. Germline CDR1 is SEHNR and CDR2 is FQNEAQ (reference sequence). V lost 4 bases and J lost 7; bases outside the gene matches: 12. The CDR3 DNA is TGTGCCAGCAGCTCACAGACAGGGGGCGCATTGTCTGGCTACACCTTC. Amino acids: CASSSQTGGALSGYTF.

This chain uses TRBV2 with TRBJ2-6; no definite D call. This CDR3 has 16 residues. V gave up 7 bases and J gave up 4 bases, with 17 bases separating them. Germline V gene lookup returns CDR1 SNHLY and CDR2 FYNNEI. CDR3 nucleotides: TGTGCCAGCAACCGAGACGGTGTTTCCGGGGCCAACGTCCTGACTTTC. Its protein product is CASNRDGVSGANVLTF. Full variable domain (outside the CDR3, taken from reference TRBV2 and TRBJ2-6): EPEVTQTPSHQVTQMGQEVILRCVPISNHLYFYWYRQILGQKVEFLVSFYNNEISEKSEIFDDQFSVERPDGSNFTLKIRSTKLEDSAMYFCASNRDGVSGANVLTFGAGSRLTVL.

The V and J genes are TRBV10-3 and TRBJ1-5; 11 nucleotides agree with TRBD1. The CDR3 sequence is 17 residues long. J lost 0 bases, V lost 6 bases, and 7 bases had no gene match. Germline values: CDR1 ENHRY, CDR2 SYGVKD. The CDR3 sequence is CAISTGQGVYSNQPQHF. CDR3 coding DNA: TGTGCCATCAGCACGGGACAGGGGGTCTATAGCAATCAGCCCCAGCATTTT.

The V and J genes are TRBV9 and TRBJ1-3; D unresolved. CDR3 length: 13 amino acids. Trimming removed 0 bases at V and 8 bases at J, with 9 bases between. Looked up from germline, CDR1 is SGDLS and CDR2 is YYNGEE. CDR3 protein: CASSVALVDTIYF. DNA for the CDR3: TGTGCCAGCAGCGTAGCTCTAGTGGACACCATATATTTT.

The J gene is TRBJ2-5, the V gene TRBV2; the D is unclear. The V end was cut by 2 bases, the J end by 8 bases, with 12 bases between. In germline, CDR1 is SNHLY, CDR2 FYNNEI. This CDR3 has 13 amino acids. CDR3 sequence reads: CASSESGRATQYF. The CDR3 nucleotides are TGTGCCAGCAGTGAATCTGGGCGTGCCACCCAGTACTTC. Together with reference TRBV2 and TRBJ2-5, the CDR3 gives the full variable domain: EPEVTQTPSHQVTQMGQEVILRCVPISNHLYFYWYRQILGQKVEFLVSFYNNEISEKSEIFDDQFSVERPDGSNFTLKIRSTKLEDSAMYFCASSESGRATQYFGPGTRLLVL.

This clone occurred once. V and J are TRBV7-2 and TRBJ1-1, with D unclear. V lost 1 base and J 2 bases, leaving 8 bases between the germline ends. The CDR3 has 14 residues. The germline V gene has CDR1 SGHTA and CDR2 FQGNSA. This CDR3 reads CASSLGRYNTEAFF. The CDR3 DNA sequence: TGTGCCAGCAGCTTAGGCAGATATAACACTGAAGCTTTCTTT.

The chain carries TRBV19 and TRBJ2-5; D gene unclear. Trimming shortened V by 5 bases and J by 4 bases, and 14 bases separated the two germline ends. Germline V CDR1 and CDR2: LNHDA, SQIVND (reference sequence). The CDR3 is made up of 14 amino acids. CDR3 protein: CASSSDDGVETQYF. The CDR3 DNA reads TGTGCCAGTAGTTCGGACGACGGAGTAGAGACCCAGTACTTC.

This clone was picked up one time. This chain joins TRBV3-1 (or the pseudogene TRBV3-2) and TRBJ2-7; D ambiguous. Looked up from germline, CDR1 is LGHDT and CDR2 is YNNKEL (reference sequence). CDR3 length: 14 amino acids. V lost 0 bases and J lost 2, with 8 bases in between. The CDR3 spells CASSQESLTYEQYF. CDR3 nucleotides: TGTGCCAGCAGCCAAGAAAGCCTTACCTACGAGCAGTACTTC.

The CDR3 DNA reads as TGTGCCAGCAGCCGCGTCTACAATGAGCAGTTCTTC. Amino acid sequence: CASSRVYNEQFF. The chain couples TRBV13 to TRBJ2-1; no definite D call. V lost 5 bases and J 3 bases, leaving 5 bases between the germline ends. The germline V gene encodes CDR1 PRHDT and CDR2 FYEKMQ (reference sequence). This CDR3 is built from 12 residues.

This chain links TRBV25-1 with TRBJ2-2; 10 nucleotides line up with TRBD1. CDR1 and CDR2 (germline): MGHDK, SYGVNS. After removal of 7 bases from V and 3 bases from J, the junction contained 11 bases not matched to a gene. The CDR3 has 17 residues. CDR3 in amino acids: CASTPKGGQGHTGELFF. CDR3 DNA sequence: TGTGCCAGCACCCCTAAGGGGGGACAGGGGCACACCGGGGAGCTGTTTTTT.

This clone was seen only a few times. The chain has TRBV27 and TRBJ1-2; 9 nucleotides agree with TRBD1. CDR3 length equals 17 residues. The ends lost 6 bases at V and 4 bases at J; junction bases unmatched: 15. Germline CDR1 is MNHEY and CDR2 is SMNVEV (reference sequence). The CDR3 nucleotides read TGTGCCAGCAGAACTTCATACCGGGACAGGGCACCCTATGGCTACACCTTC. This sequence encodes CASRTSYRDRAPYGYTF.

V is TRBV5-4 and J is TRBJ1-1; a possible D gene is TRBD1 (6 bases). This CDR3 contains 15 residues. Trimming cost V 2 bases and J 1 base, with 12 bases left between them. The V gene's germline CDR1 is SGHNT and CDR2 YYREEE (reference sequence). The CDR3 region is CASSLIKGQNTEAFF. The CDR3, as DNA: TGTGCCAGCAGCTTAATAAAGGGACAGAACACTGAAGCTTTCTTT.

This clone occurred once. The CDR3 nucleotides read TGTGCCAGCAGCGACCACAGACGGGGGCTTGCTAAAAACACCGGGGAGCTGTTTTTT. Its translation is CASSDHRRGLAKNTGELFF. This sequence joins TRBV7-6 and TRBJ2-2; D assignment may be TRBD1 or TRBD2 (6 bases each). The length of the CDR3 is 19 residues. Deletions cut 5 bases from V and 2 bases from J, with 24 bases between. Germline CDR1 is SGHVS and CDR2 is FNYEAQ. The variable domain in full, with the rest retrieved from reference TRBV7-6 and TRBJ2-2, is GAGVSQSPRYKVTKRGQDVALRCDPISGHVSLYWYRQALGQGPEFLTYFNYEAQQDKSGLPNDRFSAERPEGSISTLTIQRTEQRDSAMYRCASSDHRRGLAKNTGELFFGEGSRLTVL.

The CDR3 DNA sequence: TGTGCCAGCAGCCGCCGTCCCGGGACAGGGAACTATGGCTACACCTTC. The encoded protein is CASSRRPGTGNYGYTF. The gene calls are TRBV5-6 and TRBJ1-2; TRBD1 matches at 9 bases. The CDR3 is made up of 16 amino acids. Losses at the gene ends were 4 bases for V and 2 bases for J; bases not matched to a gene: 9. Germline assignment: CDR1 SGHDT and CDR2 YYEEEE.

This chain joins TRBV21-1 and TRBJ1-3. TRBV21-1 is given as a pseudogene. The CDR3 is made up of 18 amino acids. The CDR3 sequence: CASSKEVGQLSSGNTIYF. The CDR3 coding sequence is TGTGCCAGCAGCAAAGAGGTGGGTCAACTTAGCTCTGGAAACACCATATATTTT.

The chain is built from TRBV2 and TRBJ2-1; D unclear. CDR3 size: 14 residues. With 6 bases removed from V and 7 bases from J, the gap between germline ends came to 16 bases. The germline CDR1 and CDR2 sequences are SNHLY and FYNNEI. This CDR3 is CASRAPATRNEQFF. The CDR3, as DNA: TGTGCCAGCAGGGCCCCAGCGACCCGGAATGAGCAGTTCTTC. Supplemented by reference TRBV2 and TRBJ2-1, the full variable domain reads EPEVTQTPSHQVTQMGQEVILRCVPISNHLYFYWYRQILGQKVEFLVSFYNNEISEKSEIFDDQFSVERPDGSNFTLKIRSTKLEDSAMYFCASRAPATRNEQFFGPGTRLTVL.

V is TRBV21-1 and J is TRBJ1-1; no DNA check was done on the table's D call, TRBD1. TRBV21-1 is classified as a pseudogene. This CDR3 comprises 11 residues. The CDR3 bases are TGTGCCAGCGGTACCAGGGGGCAAGCTTTCTTT. Encoded protein: CASGTRGQAFF.

The chain links TRBV6-5 to TRBJ2-7, with 9 bases matching TRBD2. V gave up 4 bases and J gave up 5 bases; unmatched junction bases: 9. Germline V gives CDR1 MNHEY, CDR2 SVGAGI. The CDR3 covers 15 residues. The DNA for the CDR3 is TGTGCCAGCAGTTTATCGGCGGGGGGGCTCAACGAGCAGTACGTC. Translating gives CASSLSAGGLNEQYV.

The chain uses TRBV4-2 and TRBJ1-4; 7 nucleotides align to TRBD1. Losses at the gene ends were 4 bases for V and 5 bases for J; bases not matched to a gene: 10. Germline V gene data show CDR1 as LGHNA and CDR2 as YNFKEQ. The CDR3 loop spans 16 amino acids. The CDR3 sequence is CASSPRGEGANEKLFF. In DNA form, the CDR3 reads TGTGCCAGCAGCCCCCGAGGGGAGGGGGCGAATGAAAAACTGTTTTTT.

This chain uses TRBV27 with TRBJ1-5, with TRBD1 matching over 7 bases. The CDR3 consists of 13 residues. V lost 6 bases to trimming and J lost 4 bases; unmatched junction nucleotides: 3. The germline CDR1 and CDR2 sequences are MNHEY and SMNVEV (reference sequence). CDR3: CASSPQGNQPQHF. The CDR3 DNA follows: TGTGCCAGCAGCCCACAGGGGAATCAGCCCCAGCATTTT.

This rearrangement joins TRBV3-1 (or the pseudogene TRBV3-2) to TRBJ2-3; 13 bases map to TRBD2. This CDR3 spans 16 amino acids. After removal of 5 bases from V and 8 bases from J, the junction contained 10 bases not matched to a gene. The germline V gene encodes CDR1 LGHDT and CDR2 YNNKEL (reference sequence). The CDR3 sequence: CASSAPGTSGIATQYF. The CDR3 nucleotides are TGTGCCAGCAGCGCCCCCGGGACTAGCGGGATAGCTACGCAGTATTTT.

The chain has TRBV2 and TRBJ2-3, with 8 bases fitting TRBD2. Per the germline V gene, CDR1 is SNHLY and CDR2 is FYNNEI. The CDR3 has 16 residues. V lost 8 bases and J lost 4; bases outside the gene matches: 14. For the CDR3, the DNA is TGTGCCAGCGGGATGCATCGGGGGGGGATGGCAGATACGCAGTATTTT. It yields the protein CASGMHRGGMADTQYF. Using reference TRBV2 and TRBJ2-3 for the parts outside the CDR3, the full variable domain is EPEVTQTPSHQVTQMGQEVILRCVPISNHLYFYWYRQILGQKVEFLVSFYNNEISEKSEIFDDQFSVERPDGSNFTLKIRSTKLEDSAMYFCASGMHRGGMADTQYFGPGTRLTVL.

The chain has TRBV9 and TRBJ2-2; unclear D gene. This CDR3 region has 16 residues. Germline lookup yields CDR1 SGDLS and CDR2 YYNGEE. V lost 0 bases and J 1 base, leaving 10 bases between the germline ends. The CDR3 here is CASSVGWRLNTGELFF. The CDR3 DNA is TGTGCCAGCAGCGTAGGGTGGCGGTTGAACACCGGGGAGCTGTTTTTT.